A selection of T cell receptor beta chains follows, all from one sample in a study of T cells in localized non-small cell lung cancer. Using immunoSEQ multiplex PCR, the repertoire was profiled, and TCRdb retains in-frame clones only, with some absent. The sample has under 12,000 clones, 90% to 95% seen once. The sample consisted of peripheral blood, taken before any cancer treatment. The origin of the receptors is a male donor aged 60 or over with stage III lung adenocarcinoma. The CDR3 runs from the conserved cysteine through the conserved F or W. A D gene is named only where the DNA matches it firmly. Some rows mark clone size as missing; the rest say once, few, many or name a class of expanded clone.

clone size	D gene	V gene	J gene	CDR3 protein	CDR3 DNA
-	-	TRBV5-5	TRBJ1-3	CASSFGSPKSSGNTIYF	TGTGCCAGCAGCTTTGGTTCGCCAAAGAGCTCTGGAAACACCATATATTTT
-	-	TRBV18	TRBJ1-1	CASSPPYGPTEAFF	TGTGCCAGCTCACCACCTTACGGACCCACTGAAGCTTTCTTT
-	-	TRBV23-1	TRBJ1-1	CASSQPSMNTEASF	TGCGCCAGCAGTCAACCCTCCATGAACACTGAAGCTTCCTTT
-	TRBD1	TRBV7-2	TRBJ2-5	CASSRGTGGQETQYF	TGTGCCAGCAGCCGTGGGACAGGGGGACAAGAGACCCAGTACTTC
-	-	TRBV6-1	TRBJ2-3	CASSDVGDTQYF	TGTGCCAGCAGTGATGTCGGGGATACGCAGTATTTT
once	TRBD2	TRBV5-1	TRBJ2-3	CASSLDLAGTDTQYF	TGCGCCAGCAGCTTGGACCTAGCGGGAACAGATACGCAGTATTTT
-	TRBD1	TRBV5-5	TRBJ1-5	CASSSGTGQPQHF	TGTGCCAGCAGCTCAGGGACAGGGCAGCCCCAGCATTTT
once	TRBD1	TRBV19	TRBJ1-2	CASKGAQGPDGAYGYTF	TGTGCCAGTAAGGGGGCGCAGGGCCCGGACGGTGCCTATGGCTACACCTTC
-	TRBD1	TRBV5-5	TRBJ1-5	CASSDQGALGQPQHF	TGTGCCAGCAGCGATCAGGGGGCTCTAGGGCAGCCCCAGCATTTT
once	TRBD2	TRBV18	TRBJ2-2	CASSPEGLAGINTGELFF	TGTGCCAGCTCCCCTGAAGGACTAGCGGGCATAAACACCGGGGAGCTGTTTTTT
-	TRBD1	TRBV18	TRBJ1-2	CASSTKPGQAVGYTF	TGTGCCAGCTCAACCAAGCCCGGACAGGCAGTTGGCTACACCTTC
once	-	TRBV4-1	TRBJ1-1	CASSQGHFNTEAFF	TGCGCCAGCAGCCAGGGACACTTCAACACTGAAGCTTTCTTT
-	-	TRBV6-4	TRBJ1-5	CASTHRDNQPQHF	TGTGCCAGCACCCACAGGGATAATCAGCCCCAGCATTTT
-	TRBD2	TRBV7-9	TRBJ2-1	CASSLLAGGLAKEQFF	TGTGCCAGCAGTCTACTAGCGGGAGGGCTGGCGAAGGAGCAGTTCTTC
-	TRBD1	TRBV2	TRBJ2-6	CASTSSGGGANVLTF	TGTGCCAGCACGAGCTCAGGGGGTGGGGCCAACGTCCTGACTTTC
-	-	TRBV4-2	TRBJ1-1	CASSQPSRGSEAFF	TGTGCCAGCAGCCAACCTTCCCGGGGGTCTGAAGCTTTCTTT
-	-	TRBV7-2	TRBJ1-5	CASSLRRAERPQHF	TGTGCCAGCAGCTTAAGACGGGCCGAAAGGCCCCAGCATTTT
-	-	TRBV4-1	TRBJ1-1	CASSPTGRRAFF	TGCGCCAGCAGCCCCACTGGGAGGAGAGCTTTCTTT
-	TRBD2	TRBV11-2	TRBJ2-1	CASSFGLAGEAYNEQFF	TGTGCCAGCAGCTTTGGACTAGCGGGAGAAGCCTACAATGAGCAGTTCTTC
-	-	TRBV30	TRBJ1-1	CAWSGHLDTEAFF	TGTGCCTGGAGCGGACACCTGGACACTGAAGCTTTCTTT
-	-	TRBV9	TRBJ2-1	CASSVGDSGNEQFF	TGTGCCAGCAGCGTAGGTGATAGCGGCAATGAGCAGTTCTTC
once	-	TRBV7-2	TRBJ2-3	CASSTRWLDTQYF	TGTGCCAGCAGCACCCGATGGCTTGATACGCAGTATTTT
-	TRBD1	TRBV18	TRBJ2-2	CASSPDRGLTGELFF	TGTGCCAGCTCACCCGACAGGGGGCTTACCGGGGAGCTGTTTTTT
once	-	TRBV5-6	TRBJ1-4	CASSPTKPATNEKLFF	TGTGCCAGCAGCCCAACAAAGCCGGCAACTAATGAAAAACTGTTTTTT